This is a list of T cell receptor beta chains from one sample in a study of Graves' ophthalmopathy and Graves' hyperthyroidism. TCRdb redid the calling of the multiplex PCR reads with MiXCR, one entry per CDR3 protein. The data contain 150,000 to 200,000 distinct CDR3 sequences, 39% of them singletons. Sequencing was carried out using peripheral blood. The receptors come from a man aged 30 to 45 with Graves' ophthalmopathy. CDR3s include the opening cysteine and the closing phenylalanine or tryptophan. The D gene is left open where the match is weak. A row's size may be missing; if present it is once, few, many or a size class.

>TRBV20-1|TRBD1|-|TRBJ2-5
CSALSTGMGETQYF
TGCAGTGCTTTATCGACAGGGATGGGTGAGACCCAGTACTTC
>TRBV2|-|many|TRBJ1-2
CASVPGTRYGYTF
TGTGCCAGCGTTCCCGGGACAAGATATGGCTACACCTTC
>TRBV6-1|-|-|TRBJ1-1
CASIERGVSTEAFF
TGTGCCAGCATTGAGCGGGGTGTGAGCACTGAAGCTTTCTTT
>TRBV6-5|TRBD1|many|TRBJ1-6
CASSYSGGGGSPLHF
TGTGCCAGCAGTTACTCTGGAGGGGGCGGGTCACCCCTCCACTTT
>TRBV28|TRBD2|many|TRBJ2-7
CASSRLATLSEQYF
TGTGCCAGCAGCCGACTAGCGACCCTGAGTGAGCAGTACTTC
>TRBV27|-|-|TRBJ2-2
CASSLQRTAPLVPGELFF
TGTGCCAGCAGTTTACAGCGGACAGCCCCGTTGGTACCGGGGGAGCTGTTTTTT
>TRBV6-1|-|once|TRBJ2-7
CASRPKYPGFLGYEQYF
TGTGCCAGCAGGCCGAAATACCCAGGGTTTTTGGGTTACGAGCAGTACTTC
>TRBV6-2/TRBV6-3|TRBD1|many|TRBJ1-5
CASSYSLQGKNQPQHF
TGTGCCAGCAGTTACAGTCTACAGGGGAAAAATCAGCCCCAGCATTTT
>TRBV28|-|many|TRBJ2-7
CASSTDHEGFYEQYF
TGTGCCAGCAGCACCGACCACGAGGGCTTCTACGAGCAGTACTTC
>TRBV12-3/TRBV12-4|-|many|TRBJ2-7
CASSPVRGRAIF
TGTGCCAGCAGCCCAGTTAGGGGACGGGCCATCTTC
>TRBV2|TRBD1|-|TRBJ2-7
CASRKGASEQYF
TGTGCCAGCAGAAAGGGGGCCTCCGAGCAGTACTTC
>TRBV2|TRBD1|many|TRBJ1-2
CASTTGTEFRGYTF
TGTGCCAGCACTACCGGGACAGAGTTTCGTGGCTACACCTTC
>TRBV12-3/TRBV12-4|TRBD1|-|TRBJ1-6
CASSPEGQLNSPLHF
TGTGCCAGCAGTCCTGAGGGACAGCTTAATTCACCCCTCCACTTT
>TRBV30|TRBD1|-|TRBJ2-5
CACSARGRRQETQYF
TGTGCCTGCAGTGCCAGGGGGCGACGGCAAGAGACCCAGTACTTC
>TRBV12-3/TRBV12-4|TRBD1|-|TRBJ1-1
CASSLTGQGAEAFF
TGTGCCAGCAGTTTGACCGGACAGGGGGCGGAAGCTTTCTTC
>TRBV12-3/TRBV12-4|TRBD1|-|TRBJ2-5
CASSLYRTGKETQYF
TGTGCCAGCAGTTTATACCGGACAGGGAAAGAGACCCAGTACTTC
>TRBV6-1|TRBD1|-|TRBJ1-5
CASSRQGADQPQHF
TGTGCCAGCAGTCGACAGGGGGCCGATCAGCCCCAGCATTTT
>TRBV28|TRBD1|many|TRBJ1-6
CASSSTGTLRTNNSPLHF
TGTGCCAGCAGCTCGACAGGGACCCTGAGAACTAATAATTCACCCCTCCACTTT
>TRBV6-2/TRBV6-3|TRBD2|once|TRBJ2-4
CASSYGLAGMGRAKNIQYF
TGTGCCAGCAGTTACGGGCTAGCGGGGATGGGTCGGGCCAAAAACATTCAGTACTTC
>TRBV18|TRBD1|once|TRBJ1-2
CASSTTGIGGYTF
TGTGCCAGCTCGACGACAGGGATCGGCGGCTACACCTTC
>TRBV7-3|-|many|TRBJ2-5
CASSLTLQETQYF
TGTGCCAGCAGCTTGACACTCCAAGAGACCCAGTACTTC